This T cell receptor (beta chain) was documented in a study of T-cell reconstitution after alpha-beta-depleted transplantation in children. The library targeted TCRbeta and was prepared with unique molecular identifiers. TCRdb passed the PCR reads through MiXCR, listing each CDR3 protein once. The sample has roughly 500,000 distinct CDR3 sequences, approximately 13% seen once; the top ten hold about 5.6%. CDR3 length: 13 amino acids. Trimming removed 4 bases from V and 2 bases from J, with 10 bases in between. CDR1 DFQATT and CDR2 SNEGSKA come from the germline V gene (reference sequence). This receptor was identified in a human donor who donated a stem cell graft to a child with combined immunodeficiency. The sample here was PBMCs from the stem cell graft donor, taken from the stem cell graft. The gene calls are TRBV20-1 and TRBJ2-3; possible D gene TRBD1, 6 bases. The CDR3 loop is CSAKGGPTDTQYF. CDR3 nucleotide sequence: TGCAGTGCTAAAGGGGGTCCCACAGATACGCAGTATTTT.